These 26 T cell receptor beta chains came from one sample sequenced in a study of radiation and T cells in renal cell carcinoma. Measured with immunoSEQ multiplex PCR; TCRdb has only the in-frame clones, and not every one. The sample gives roughly 80,000 clones, roughly 85% of which show up once; 20% to 25% is in the top ten. Time point given: blood 2 weeks post-SBRT. Treatment specified: 15 Gy SBRT to primary tumor, nephrectomy 4 weeks later. The sequencing used blood, collected from a patient whose treatment included radiotherapy and nephrectomy. These receptors all come from a woman between 45 and 65 years old with renal cell carcinoma.

The rearrangement uses TRBV5-1 and TRBJ1-2; D is perhaps TRBD1 (5 bases). V was cut by 4 bases and J by 2 bases, with 12 bases left in between. The CDR3 runs 14 residues. The germline CDR1 and CDR2 sequences are SGHRS and YFSETQ. The CDR3 DNA reads TGCGCCAGCAGCGGCGGGACGGGGAACTATGGCTACACCTTC. Translating gives CASSGGTGNYGYTF.

CDR3 in amino acids: CASSRDRVETGELFF. CDR3 in DNA: TGCGCCAGCAGTCGGGACAGGGTGGAAACCGGGGAGCTGTTTTTT. The rearrangement joins TRBV4-1 to TRBJ2-2; TRBD1 agrees at 9 bases. This CDR3 is built from 15 residues. Germline-derived CDR1 and CDR2 are MGHRA and YSYEKL. The V segment lost 6 bases and the J segment 5 bases; nucleotides outside the gene matches: 7.

The rearrangement links TRBV13 to TRBJ2-1, with TRBD2 matching 10 bases. The CDR3 sequence is 15 residues long. J was trimmed by 9 bases and V by 4 bases; bases with no gene match: 9. CDR1 PRHDT and CDR2 FYEKMQ come from the germline V gene (reference sequence). The CDR3 loop reads CASSYSGGAETEQFF. The CDR3 region has the DNA TGTGCCAGCAGCTACAGCGGGGGGGCCGAGACTGAGCAGTTCTTC.

This clone was seen once. This chain uses TRBV5-4 with TRBJ2-7; D is uncertain. Trimming shortened V by 0 bases and J by 1 base, and 11 bases separated the two germline ends. The CDR3 totals 15 residues. From germline, CDR1 is SGHNT and CDR2 YYREEE (reference sequence). The CDR3 DNA sequence: TGTGCCAGCAGCTTGGCAGCCGCCCTATCCTACGAGCAGTACTTC. It specifies CASSLAAALSYEQYF.

V and J are TRBV7-9 and TRBJ2-5; possible D gene TRBD1, 5 bases. The germline CDR1 and CDR2 sequences are SEHNR and FQNEAQ (reference sequence). This CDR3 is built from 14 residues. V was trimmed by 1 base and J by 3 bases, leaving 9 bases between them. CDR3 sequence: CASSLGEGEETQYF. The CDR3 nucleotides read TGTGCCAGCAGCTTAGGGGAAGGGGAAGAGACCCAGTACTTC.

This clone was observed a few times. V gene TRBV7-2 combines with J gene TRBJ2-2; tentatively, D is TRBD2 (5 bases). CDR3 length: 13 amino acids. Trimming removed 5 bases at V and 5 bases at J, with 9 bases between. Germline CDR1 and CDR2: SGHTA and FQGNSA. The CDR3 DNA follows: TGTGCCAGCAGCCGGACTCGGACCGGGGAGCTGTTTTTT. Its translation: CASSRTRTGELFF.

The chain combines TRBV10-3 with TRBJ1-2; D uncertain. The germline V gene encodes CDR1 ENHRY and CDR2 SYGVKD. V was trimmed by 0 bases and J by 6 bases, leaving 8 bases between them. This CDR3 comprises 13 residues. The CDR3 nucleotides read TGTGCCATCAGTGAGTCGAACGAGGATGGCTACACCTTC. Its translation: CAISESNEDGYTF.

The V and J genes are TRBV5-1 and TRBJ2-3; the D gene is possibly TRBD1 (6 bases). The CDR3 sequence is 15 residues long. V lost 2 bases and J 2 bases, leaving 12 bases between the germline ends. Per the germline V gene, CDR1 is SGHRS and CDR2 is YFSETQ. CDR3 nucleotides: TGCGCCAGCAGCTTAGGGACAAGCAACACAGATACGCAGTATTTT. This sequence encodes CASSLGTSNTDTQYF.

The chain combines TRBV2 with TRBJ2-3; 7 nucleotides match TRBD2. With 2 bases clipped from V and 1 base from J, the junction kept 9 bases outside the gene matches. Per germline, CDR1 SNHLY and CDR2 FYNNEI. The CDR3 has 17 amino acids. The CDR3 spells CASSEKRRGVGTDTQYF. The CDR3 nucleotides are TGTGCCAGCAGTGAAAAAAGACGGGGGGTCGGCACAGATACGCAGTATTTT.

This chain links TRBV27 with TRBJ2-7; TRBD1 matches 7 bases. The CDR3 is made up of 18 amino acids. With V trimmed by 2 bases and J by 2 bases, 15 bases remained unmatched. Germline V gene data show CDR1 as MNHEY and CDR2 as SMNVEV (reference sequence). The CDR3 region is CASSLTRKPTGVPYEQYF. The CDR3 DNA reads TGTGCCAGCAGTTTAACCCGTAAACCCACAGGGGTCCCCTACGAGCAGTACTTC.

This clone occurred a few times. The chain recombines TRBV7-2 with TRBJ1-6, with D tentatively TRBD1 (5 bases). The germline V and J ends were trimmed by 5 bases and 7 bases, with 15 bases remaining between them. The CDR3 covers 15 residues. Germline V gene sequence: CDR1 SGHTA, CDR2 FQGNSA. In DNA form, the CDR3 reads TGTGCCAGCAGCCCCAGACCGGGGGGGAATTCACCCCTCCACTTT. This encodes CASSPRPGGNSPLHF.

The CDR3 here is CASSTMALEAFF. As DNA, the CDR3 is TGTGCCAGCAGCACAATGGCCCTTGAAGCTTTCTTT. The rearrangement joins TRBV6-1 to TRBJ1-1; D is uncertain. V lost 6 bases and J lost 7, with 12 bases in between. There are 12 residues in the CDR3. Germline V CDR1 and CDR2: MNHNS, SASEGT.

The chain recombines TRBV9 with TRBJ2-5; no clear D. Trimming left V 0 bases short and J 1 base short, with 7 bases between. The germline CDR1 and CDR2 sequences are SGDLS and YYNGEE. This CDR3 has 14 amino acids. Here the CDR3 reads CASSVEPSQETQYF. CDR3 in DNA: TGTGCCAGCAGCGTAGAACCCAGCCAAGAGACCCAGTACTTC.

This clone is a singleton in its sample. The V call is TRBV28, the J call TRBJ2-5, with D perhaps TRBD1 or TRBD2 (5 bases each). The CDR3 runs to 14 residues. Germline V gene lookup returns CDR1 MDHEN and CDR2 SYDVKM. V lost 5 bases, J lost 11 bases, and 21 bases lay in between. The CDR3 DNA reads as TGTGCCAGCAGTATCACGCCCGGGACCCCGCCTCAGTACTTC. Its translation is CASSITPGTPPQYF.

V gene TRBV7-8 combines with J gene TRBJ2-3; TRBD2 aligns across 10 bases. The CDR3 length is 17 residues. The V segment lost 5 bases and the J segment 2 bases; nucleotides outside the gene matches: 10. The germline V gene has CDR1 SGHVS and CDR2 FQNEAQ. The chain's CDR3 is CASSPQASGGYTDTQYF. The CDR3 DNA reads TGTGCCAGCAGCCCCCAGGCTAGCGGGGGATACACAGATACGCAGTATTTT. Looking up the rest from reference TRBV7-8 and TRBJ2-3 gives the full variable domain: GAGVSQSPRYKVAKRGQDVALRCDPISGHVSLFWYQQALGQGPEFLTYFQNEAQLDKSGLPSDRFFAERPEGSVSTLKIQRTQQEDSAVYLCASSPQASGGYTDTQYFGPGTRLTVL.

The table lists this clone with a count of one. The chain joins TRBV15 to TRBJ1-4; D is perhaps TRBD1 (5 bases). The CDR3 runs to 18 residues. V dropped 3 bases and J dropped 5 bases, with 22 bases sitting between them. CDR1 and CDR2 from the germline V gene are LNHNV and YYDKDF (reference sequence). CDR3 protein: CATSRSLGRGSQNEKLFF. The CDR3 DNA reads as TGTGCCACCAGCAGGAGTCTGGGGAGGGGCAGTCAAAATGAAAAACTGTTTTTT. The full variable domain, in which reference TRBV15 and TRBJ1-4 provide the parts outside the CDR3, is DAMVIQNPRYQVTQFGKPVTLSCSQTLNHNVMYWYQQKSSQAPKLLFHYYDKDFNNEADTPDNFQSRRPNTSFCFLDIRSPGLGDTAMYLCATSRSLGRGSQNEKLFFGSGTQLSVL.

The V call is TRBV7-2, the J call TRBJ2-7; 8 nucleotides align to TRBD2. CDR3 length equals 14 residues. Unmatched junction bases numbered 4, after V lost 5 bases and J lost 1 base. Germline CDR1 and CDR2: SGHTA and FQGNSA. The CDR3 DNA follows: TGTGCCAGCAGCCCCACTAGCGGATCCTACGAGCAGTACTTC. Its protein product is CASSPTSGSYEQYF.

CDR3 nucleotides: TGTGCCAGCAGTGAAGCGCTAGGACGGGAGCTGTTTTTT. This gives the protein CASSEALGRELFF. The J gene is TRBJ2-2, the V gene TRBV6-1; D is unresolved. The CDR3 is made up of 13 amino acids. From germline, CDR1 is MNHNS and CDR2 SASEGT. Trimming cost V 0 bases and J 9 bases, with 8 bases left between them.

The sample holds a few counts of this clone. The chain recombines TRBV9 with TRBJ2-7; perhaps D is TRBD1 or TRBD2 (5 bases each). This CDR3 contains 13 residues. The V and J ends lost 2 bases and 4 bases respectively, with 10 bases between them. Germline V gene data show CDR1 as SGDLS and CDR2 as YYNGEE. CDR3 amino acids: CASSVWDGYEQYF. The CDR3 DNA sequence: TGTGCCAGCAGCGTTTGGGACGGGTACGAGCAGTACTTC.

The rearrangement links TRBV2 to TRBJ2-7, with 8 bases identical to TRBD2. Germline CDR1 and CDR2: SNHLY and FYNNEI. The CDR3 loop spans 15 amino acids. V gave up 6 bases and J gave up 1 base; unmatched junction bases: 8. The CDR3 loop is CASRTDGGGSYEQYF. The CDR3 nucleotides are TGTGCCAGCAGGACCGATGGCGGGGGGTCCTACGAGCAGTACTTC. Using reference TRBV2 and TRBJ2-7 for the parts outside the CDR3, the full variable domain is EPEVTQTPSHQVTQMGQEVILRCVPISNHLYFYWYRQILGQKVEFLVSFYNNEISEKSEIFDDQFSVERPDGSNFTLKIRSTKLEDSAMYFCASRTDGGGSYEQYFGPGTRLTVT.

The chain is built from TRBV13 and TRBJ1-4; no definite D call. Trimming shortened V by 5 bases and J by 5 bases, and 15 bases separated the two germline ends. CDR1 is PRHDT and CDR2 is FYEKMQ in the germline V gene (reference sequence). The CDR3 consists of 15 residues. The CDR3 bases are TGTGCCAGCAGCCCGCCCGGGAGGGTAAATGAAAAACTGTTTTTT. It specifies CASSPPGRVNEKLFF.

The chain is built from TRBV5-6 and TRBJ1-2, with D hard to call. With 4 bases removed from V and 0 bases from J, the gap between germline ends came to 13 bases. The CDR3 sequence is 15 residues long. Germline loops: CDR1 SGHDT, CDR2 YYEEEE. In nucleotides, the CDR3 is TGTGCCAGCAGCCGAGCGGTGGCAGCTAACTATGGCTACACCTTC. Encoded protein: CASSRAVAANYGYTF.

The V and J genes are TRBV5-3 and TRBJ2-7, with D perhaps TRBD2 (6 bases). TRBV5-3 is an ORF; its function is uncertain. This CDR3 has 15 residues. Trimming removed 0 bases from V and 4 bases from J, with 14 bases in between. CDR3 sequence (DNA): TGTGCCAGAAGCTTGGGTGCGGGAAAGGAATACGAGCAGTACTTC. Its translation: CARSLGAGKEYEQYF.

The V gene is TRBV2, the J gene TRBJ1-5, with TRBD1 matching over 9 bases. Germline V CDR1 and CDR2: SNHLY, FYNNEI. This CDR3 contains 14 residues. V was clipped by 7 bases and J by 7 bases; unmatched bases: 8. The CDR3 nucleotides are TGTGCCAGCAACGGACAGGGGTTTCAGCAGCCCCAGCATTTT. Translated: CASNGQGFQQPQHF.

The chain couples TRBV21-1 to TRBJ2-7; TRBD1, the D gene given by the table, was not confirmed from the DNA. TRBV21-1 is a pseudogene segment. The CDR3 totals 15 residues. The CDR3 is CASSPKSDTLYEQYF. The CDR3 DNA follows: TGTGCCAGCAGCCCTAAGTCGGACACACTCTACGAGCAGTACTTC.

This chain uses TRBV9 with TRBJ2-3, with a tentative D call TRBD2 (5 bases). Germline V gene data show CDR1 as SGDLS and CDR2 as YYNGEE. Deletions cut 1 base from V and 4 bases from J, with 13 bases between. CDR3 length: 15 residues. This chain's CDR3 is CASSVTPQEADTQYF. The CDR3 coding sequence is TGTGCCAGCAGCGTAACTCCCCAGGAGGCAGATACGCAGTATTTT.